This T cell receptor (beta chain) was documented in a study of tumor and adjacent non-tumor tissue in lung cancer (dated by TCRdb to about 2018). Regarding the research as a whole: Patients with adenocarcinoma (around eleven), squamous cell carcinoma (2) and small cell lung cancer (1) were included in the cohort. Ages among the roughly 15 patients ranged from about 31 to 85 years, there were ten or so men and 5 women, and disease was at TNM stage I to III. In total, sequencing yielded 125,075,908 productive TCRbeta reads, which works out to an average of about 4 million reads per sample. The study compared bulk TCRbeta repertoires from lung tumor tissue and matched distant non-tumor lung tissue of some 15 lung cancer patients. For each patient, one tumor sample and one normal lung sample were taken, giving 25 to 30 paired specimens that underwent TCRbeta CDR3 sequencing. Summary of the overall study and its limitations: With only 15 patients in the cohort, the authors noted that larger samples and more detailed clinical data are needed. Because peripheral blood was not sequenced, blood TCRbeta repertoires in the lung cancer patients of the study were not examined. Tumor tissue showed significantly greater TCR diversity (inverse Simpson) than normal lung tissue (about 410 vs 180, P = 0.0075, Mann-Whitney U test). The top 100 clones made up a significantly larger cumulative share of the repertoire in normal lung than in tumor tissue. Significantly higher TCR diversity was found in younger patients, and higher tumor TCR diversity was associated with shorter overall and disease-free survival. Neither the sequencing platform nor unique molecular identifiers are named or mentioned anywhere in the methods.

Measured from the cysteine to the phenylalanine, the CDR3 is 16 residues long. Only the CDR3 portion is preserved as DNA: 48 bases, with reading frame beginning at the first base. According to the germline V gene (reference sequence), CDR1 reads GTSNPN and CDR2 reads SVGIG. RNA was isolated from bulk, unsorted tissue, and RNA quality was assessed with a NanoDrop ND-1000 and an Agilent 2100. Distant non-tumor tissue taken more than 3 cm from the tumor edge was used as the normal lung sample. All donors had newly diagnosed lung cancer, had not received prior chemotherapy, and were admitted for thoracic surgery in China between August and November 2014. Patients with previous radiotherapy or chemotherapy, or with another concurrent cancer, were excluded from the study. Pieces of surgical tissue measuring roughly 1-2 cm3 were kept in RNAlater solution and stored at -80 degrees C until use. This clonotype occurred a few times. Its cognate antigen has yet to be identified. At one of its ends the junction is not consistent with the germline gene, which may arise from a read error.

Library method: multiplex PCR. The sequencing machine was an Illumina HiSeq 2500. TCRbeta libraries were constructed through three rounds of nested PCR with primers (Table S4) according to protocols modified from ARM-PCR. Before sequencing, PCR products of 200-500 bp were excised from the gel and purified with the QIAquick gel extraction kit. As for the authors' bioinformatics: Reads were cleaned using Trimmomatic, were merged into complete CDR3 sequences using FLASH, and were assigned to V(D)J germline segments using MiTCR. Clonal diversity was calculated as the inverse Simpson's index using VDJtools. In-frame sequences lacking a premature stop codon were counted as productive reads. The raw public data were reprocessed by TCRdb itself: fastp quality trimming at Q25, MiXCR clonotype calling, in-frame beta chains only. Duplicate CDR3 protein sequences are folded into a single record with the most common DNA and genes. These V and J calls originate from TCRdb's pipeline instead of the authors' own analysis. In all, the sample holds 90,000 to 120,000 distinct CDR3 sequences, and 50% to 70% of those were seen once. The ten largest clones add up to around 19% of the sample.

This receptor was taken from a man younger than 40 with non-small cell lung cancer. The chain couples TRBV30 to TRBJ2-1, with no reliable assignment of the D segment. Sequencing was carried out using distant non-tumor lung tissue. The sequenced DNA is TGTGCCTGGAGTGCAGAGTGGCCGAGCTCCTATAATGAGCAGTTCTTC. Its coded protein is CAWSAEWPSSYNEQFF. The CDR3, completed at both ends by the reference TRBV30 and TRBJ2-1 genes, gives the full variable domain SQTIHQWPATLVQPVGSPLSLECTVEGTSNPNLYWYRQAAGRGLQLLFYSVGIGQISSEVPQNLSASRPQDRQFILSSKKLLLSDSGFYLCAWSAEWPSSYNEQFFGPGTRLTVL.